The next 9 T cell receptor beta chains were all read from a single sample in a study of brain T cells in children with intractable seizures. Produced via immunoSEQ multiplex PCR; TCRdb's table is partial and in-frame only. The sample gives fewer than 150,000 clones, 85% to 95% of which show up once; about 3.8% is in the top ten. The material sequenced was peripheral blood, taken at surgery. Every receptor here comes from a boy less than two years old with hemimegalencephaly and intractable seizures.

CDR3 loop: CASSRTPSSGFEADTQYF. The CDR3 bases are TGTGCCAGCAGCCGCACCCCGAGTTCCGGGTTTGAAGCAGATACGCAGTATTTT. This chain joins TRBV7-2 and TRBJ2-3; D is uncertain. Germline V gene sequence: CDR1 SGHTA, CDR2 FQGNSA. The CDR3 sequence is 18 residues long. Trimming removed 5 bases at V and 4 bases at J, with 25 bases between.

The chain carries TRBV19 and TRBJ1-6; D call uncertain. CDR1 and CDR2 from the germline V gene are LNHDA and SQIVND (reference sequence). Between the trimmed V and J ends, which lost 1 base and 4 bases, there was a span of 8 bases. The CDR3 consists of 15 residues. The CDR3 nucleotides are TGTGCCAGTAGTATAGGGGCTGCTTATAATTCACCCCTCCACTTT. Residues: CASSIGAAYNSPLHF.

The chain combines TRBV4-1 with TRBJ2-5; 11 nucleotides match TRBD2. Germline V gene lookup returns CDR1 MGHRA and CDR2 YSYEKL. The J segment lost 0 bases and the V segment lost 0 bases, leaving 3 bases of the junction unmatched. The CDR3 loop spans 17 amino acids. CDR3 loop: CASSQEWGLADQETQYF. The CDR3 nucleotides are TGCGCCAGCAGCCAAGAGTGGGGACTAGCGGACCAAGAGACCCAGTACTTC.

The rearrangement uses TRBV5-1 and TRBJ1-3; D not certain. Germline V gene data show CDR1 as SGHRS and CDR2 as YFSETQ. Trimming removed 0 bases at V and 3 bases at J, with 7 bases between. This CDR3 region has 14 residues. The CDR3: CASSLAADGNTIYF. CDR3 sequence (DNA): TGCGCCAGCAGCTTGGCCGCCGATGGAAACACCATATATTTT.

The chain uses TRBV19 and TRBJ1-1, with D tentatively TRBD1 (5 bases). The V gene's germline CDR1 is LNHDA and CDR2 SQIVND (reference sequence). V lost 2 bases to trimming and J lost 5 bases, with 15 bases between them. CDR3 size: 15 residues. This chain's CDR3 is CASSIWPRAGTEAFF. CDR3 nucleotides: TGTGCCAGTAGTATATGGCCCAGGGCGGGGACTGAAGCTTTCTTT.

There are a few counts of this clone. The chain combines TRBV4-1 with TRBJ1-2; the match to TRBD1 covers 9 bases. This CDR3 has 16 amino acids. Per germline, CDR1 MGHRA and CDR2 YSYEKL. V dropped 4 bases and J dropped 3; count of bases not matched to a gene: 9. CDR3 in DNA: TGCGCCAGCAGCCGAAACCTCGGGACAGGGCACTATGGCTACACCTTC. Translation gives CASSRNLGTGHYGYTF.

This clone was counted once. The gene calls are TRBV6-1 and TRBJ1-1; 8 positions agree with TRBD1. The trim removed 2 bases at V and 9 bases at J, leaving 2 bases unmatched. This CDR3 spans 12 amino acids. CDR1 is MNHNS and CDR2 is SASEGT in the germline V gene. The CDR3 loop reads CASSERTGKAFF. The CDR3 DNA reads TGTGCCAGCAGTGAACGGACAGGGAAAGCTTTCTTT.

The CDR3 loop reads CASSRPGNNQPQHF. The CDR3 DNA follows: TGTGCCAGCAGCCGACCCGGGAACAATCAGCCCCAGCATTTT. This rearrangement joins TRBV6-5 to TRBJ1-5, with unresolved D. This CDR3 is 14 amino acids long. Germline CDR1 and CDR2: MNHEY and SVGAGI. V lost 6 bases and J 3 bases, leaving 12 bases between the germline ends.

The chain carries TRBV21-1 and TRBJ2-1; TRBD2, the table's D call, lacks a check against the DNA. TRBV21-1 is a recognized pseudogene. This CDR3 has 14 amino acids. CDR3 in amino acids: CASSKREGRAEQFF. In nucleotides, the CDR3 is TGTGCCAGCAGCAAGAGGGAGGGCCGCGCCGAGCAGTTCTTC.